This T cell receptor beta chain was sequenced in a study of blood T cell repertoires in COVID-19. Study overall: The samples span acute and convalescent COVID-19 from the United States, Italy and Spain. T cells, B-cell-depleted T cells, or PBMCs provided the cDNA or gDNA that served as material.

Germline values: CDR1 SGHNT, CDR2 YENEEA. J gave up 4 bases and V 2 bases, and 1 base lay outside the gene matches. This CDR3 has 13 residues. Followed longitudinally, the Seattle patients had been enrolled during active infection. Under the authors' procedure: Estimation of nucleated cell counts was performed using reference gene primer amplification. Some clones are missing from TCRdb's copy, which holds only in-frame ones; the method was immunoSEQ multiplex PCR. V and J calls and clone size are copied from that table; D and trimming were computed from the DNA. The sample holds 150,000 to 200,000 clones; 65% to 85% are singletons and the top ten take about 7%.

Material: peripheral blood. The sequence was collected from a woman in her thirties or forties with COVID-19, enrolled during active disease. The chain uses TRBV11-3 and TRBJ2-5; 7 bases match TRBD1. Here the CDR3 reads CASSLTGVETQYF. The CDR3 DNA follows: TGTGCCAGCAGCTTAACAGGGGTAGAGACCCAGTACTTC.